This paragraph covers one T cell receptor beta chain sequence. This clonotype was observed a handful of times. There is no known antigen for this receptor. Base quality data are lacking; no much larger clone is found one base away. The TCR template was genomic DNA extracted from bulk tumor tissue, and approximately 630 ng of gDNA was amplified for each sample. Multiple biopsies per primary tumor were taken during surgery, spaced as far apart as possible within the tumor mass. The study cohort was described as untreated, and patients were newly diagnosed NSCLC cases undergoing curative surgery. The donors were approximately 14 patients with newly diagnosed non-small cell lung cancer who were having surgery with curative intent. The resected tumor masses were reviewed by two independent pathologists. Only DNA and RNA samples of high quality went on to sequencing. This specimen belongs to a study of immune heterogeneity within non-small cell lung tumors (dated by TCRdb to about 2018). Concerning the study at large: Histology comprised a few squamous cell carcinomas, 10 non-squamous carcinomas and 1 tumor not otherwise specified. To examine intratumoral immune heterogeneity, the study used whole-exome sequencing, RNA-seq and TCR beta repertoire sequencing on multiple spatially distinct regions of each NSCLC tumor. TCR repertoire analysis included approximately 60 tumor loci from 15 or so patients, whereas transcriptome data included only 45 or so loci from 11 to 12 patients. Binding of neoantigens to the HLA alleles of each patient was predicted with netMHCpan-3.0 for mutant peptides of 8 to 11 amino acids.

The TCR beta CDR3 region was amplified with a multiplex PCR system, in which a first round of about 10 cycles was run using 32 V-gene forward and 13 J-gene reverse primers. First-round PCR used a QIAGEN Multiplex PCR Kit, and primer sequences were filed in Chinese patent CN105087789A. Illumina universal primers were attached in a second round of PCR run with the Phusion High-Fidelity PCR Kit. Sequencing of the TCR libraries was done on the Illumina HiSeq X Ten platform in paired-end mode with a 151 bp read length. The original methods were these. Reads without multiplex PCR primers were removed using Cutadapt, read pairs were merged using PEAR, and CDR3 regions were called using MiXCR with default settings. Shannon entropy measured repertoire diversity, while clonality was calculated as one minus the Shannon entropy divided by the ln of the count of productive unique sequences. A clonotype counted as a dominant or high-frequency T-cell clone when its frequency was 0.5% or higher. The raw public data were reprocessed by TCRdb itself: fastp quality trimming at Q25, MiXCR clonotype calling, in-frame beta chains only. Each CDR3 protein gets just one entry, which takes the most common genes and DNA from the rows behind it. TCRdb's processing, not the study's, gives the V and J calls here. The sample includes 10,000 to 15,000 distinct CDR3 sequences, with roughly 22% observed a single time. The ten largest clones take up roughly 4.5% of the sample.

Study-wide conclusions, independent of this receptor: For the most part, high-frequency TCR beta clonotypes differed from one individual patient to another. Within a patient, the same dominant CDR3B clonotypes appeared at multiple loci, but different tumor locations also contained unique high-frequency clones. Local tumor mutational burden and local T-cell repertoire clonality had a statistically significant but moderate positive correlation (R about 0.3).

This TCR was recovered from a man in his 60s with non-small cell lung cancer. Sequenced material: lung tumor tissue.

CDR3 sequence: CASSLGGRSTDTQYF. At the DNA level, the sequence is TGCGCCAGCAGCTTGGGAGGGAGAAGCACAGATACGCAGTATTTT. In this chain, TRBV5-1 is recombined with TRBJ2-3; a tentative D call is TRBD2 (5 bases match). The junction carries 8 bases between V and J, which are trimmed by 0 bases and 0 bases respectively. CDR1 and CDR2 (SGHRS, YFSETQ) derive from the germline V gene. The CDR3, cysteine through phenylalanine, is 15 amino acids long. Kept here is only the CDR3 DNA, which spans 45 bases and is read in frame from base 1.